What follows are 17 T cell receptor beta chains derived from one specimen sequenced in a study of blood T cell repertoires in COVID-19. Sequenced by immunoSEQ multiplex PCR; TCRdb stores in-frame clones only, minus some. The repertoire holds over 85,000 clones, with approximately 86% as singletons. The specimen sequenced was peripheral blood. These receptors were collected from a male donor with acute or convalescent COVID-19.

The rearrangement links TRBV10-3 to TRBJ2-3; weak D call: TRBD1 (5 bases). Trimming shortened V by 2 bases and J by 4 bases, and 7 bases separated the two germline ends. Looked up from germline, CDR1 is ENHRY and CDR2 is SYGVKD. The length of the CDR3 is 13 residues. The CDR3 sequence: CAISEGAPDTQYF. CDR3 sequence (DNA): TGTGCCATCAGTGAGGGGGCCCCAGATACGCAGTATTTT.

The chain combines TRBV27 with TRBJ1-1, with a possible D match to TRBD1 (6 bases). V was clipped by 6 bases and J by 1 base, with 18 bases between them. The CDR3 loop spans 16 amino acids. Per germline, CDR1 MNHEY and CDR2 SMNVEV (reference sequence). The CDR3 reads CASRRTVGGRNTEAFF. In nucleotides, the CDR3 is TGTGCCAGCAGGAGGACAGTCGGGGGGAGGAACACTGAAGCTTTCTTT.

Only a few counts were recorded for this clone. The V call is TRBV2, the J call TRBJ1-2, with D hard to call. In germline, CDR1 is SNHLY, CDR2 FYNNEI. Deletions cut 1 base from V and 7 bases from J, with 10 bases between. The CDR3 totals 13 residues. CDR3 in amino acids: CASSEEARSGYTF. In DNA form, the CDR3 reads TGTGCCAGCAGTGAAGAAGCAAGAAGTGGCTACACCTTC.

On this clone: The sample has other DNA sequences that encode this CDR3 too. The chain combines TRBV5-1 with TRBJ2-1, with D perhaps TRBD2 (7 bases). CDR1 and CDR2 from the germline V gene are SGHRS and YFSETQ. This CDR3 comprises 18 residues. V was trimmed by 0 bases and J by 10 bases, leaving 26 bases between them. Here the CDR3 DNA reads TGCGCCAGCAGCTTGGGGCCCCAAAGTCGTGGGGGGGCTAGAGAGCAGTTCTTC. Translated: CASSLGPQSRGGAREQFF.

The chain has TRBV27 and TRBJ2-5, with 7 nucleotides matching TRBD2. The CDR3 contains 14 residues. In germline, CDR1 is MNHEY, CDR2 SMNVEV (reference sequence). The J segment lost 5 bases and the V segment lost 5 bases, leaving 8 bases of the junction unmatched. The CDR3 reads CASSLRGEGETQYF. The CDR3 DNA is TGTGCCAGCAGTCTCCGTGGGGAGGGGGAGACCCAGTACTTC.

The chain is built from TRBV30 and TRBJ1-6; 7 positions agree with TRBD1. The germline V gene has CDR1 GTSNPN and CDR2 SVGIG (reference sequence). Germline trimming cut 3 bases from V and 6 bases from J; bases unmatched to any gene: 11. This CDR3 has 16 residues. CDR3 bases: TGTGCCTGGAGCCAGTCGGGGACAGCTTTTAATTCACCCCTCCACTTT. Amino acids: CAWSQSGTAFNSPLHF. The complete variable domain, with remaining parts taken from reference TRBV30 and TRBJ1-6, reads SQTIHQWPATLVQPVGSPLSLECTVEGTSNPNLYWYRQAAGRGLQLLFYSVGIGQISSEVPQNLSASRPQDRQFILSSKKLLLSDSGFYLCAWSQSGTAFNSPLHFGNGTRLTVT.

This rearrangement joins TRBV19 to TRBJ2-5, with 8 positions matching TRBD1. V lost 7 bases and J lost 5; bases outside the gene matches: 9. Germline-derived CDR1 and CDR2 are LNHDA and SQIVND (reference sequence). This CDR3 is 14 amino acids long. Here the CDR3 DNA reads TGTGCCAGTACCGACAGGGGATCGGGTGAGACCCAGTACTTC. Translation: CASTDRGSGETQYF.

The CDR3 coding sequence is TGTGCCAGCAGTGAAGCCGGGGGGCTCCGCAATCAGCCCCAGCATTTT. It translates to CASSEAGGLRNQPQHF. The V and J genes are TRBV6-1 and TRBJ1-5, with a possible D match to TRBD1 (6 bases). The V end was cut by 0 bases, the J end by 2 bases, with 11 bases between. Germline-derived CDR1 and CDR2 are MNHNS and SASEGT. CDR3 length: 16 residues.

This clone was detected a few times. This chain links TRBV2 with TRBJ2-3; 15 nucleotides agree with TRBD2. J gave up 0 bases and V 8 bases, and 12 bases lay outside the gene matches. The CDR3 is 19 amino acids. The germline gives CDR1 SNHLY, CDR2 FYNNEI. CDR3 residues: CASRTGLAGGQRSTDTQYF. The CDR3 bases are TGTGCCAGCCGGACGGGACTAGCGGGGGGACAGAGAAGCACAGATACGCAGTATTTT.

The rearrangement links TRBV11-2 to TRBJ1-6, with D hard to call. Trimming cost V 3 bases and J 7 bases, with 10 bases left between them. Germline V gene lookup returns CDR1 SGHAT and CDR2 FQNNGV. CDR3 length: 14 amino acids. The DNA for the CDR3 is TGTGCCAGCAGCTTGAATGTGAGAAATTCACCCCTCCACTTT. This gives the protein CASSLNVRNSPLHF.

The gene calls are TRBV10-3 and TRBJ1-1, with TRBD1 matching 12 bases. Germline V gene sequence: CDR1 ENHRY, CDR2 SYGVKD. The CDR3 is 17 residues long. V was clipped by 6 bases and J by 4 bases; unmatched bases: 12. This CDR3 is CAISGGQGAELGTEAFF. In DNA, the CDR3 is TGTGCCATCAGCGGGGGACAGGGGGCAGAATTGGGCACTGAAGCTTTCTTT.

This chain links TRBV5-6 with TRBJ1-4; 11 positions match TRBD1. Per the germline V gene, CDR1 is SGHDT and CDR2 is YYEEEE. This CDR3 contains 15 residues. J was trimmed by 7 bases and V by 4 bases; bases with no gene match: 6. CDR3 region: CASSAGTGGAEKLFF. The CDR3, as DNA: TGTGCCAGCAGCGCCGGGACAGGGGGGGCTGAAAAACTGTTTTTT. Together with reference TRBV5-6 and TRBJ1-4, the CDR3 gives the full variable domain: DAGVTQSPTHLIKTRGQQVTLRCSPKSGHDTVSWYQQALGQGPQFIFQYYEEEERQRGNFPDRFSGHQFPNYSSELNVNALLLGDSALYLCASSAGTGGAEKLFFGSGTQLSVL.

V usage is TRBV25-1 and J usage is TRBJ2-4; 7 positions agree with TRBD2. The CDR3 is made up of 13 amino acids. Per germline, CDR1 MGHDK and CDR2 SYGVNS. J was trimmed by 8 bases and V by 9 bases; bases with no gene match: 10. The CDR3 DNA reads TGTGCCAGTTTAGCTTCGGGGGGTGACATTCAGTACTTC. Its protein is CASLASGGDIQYF.

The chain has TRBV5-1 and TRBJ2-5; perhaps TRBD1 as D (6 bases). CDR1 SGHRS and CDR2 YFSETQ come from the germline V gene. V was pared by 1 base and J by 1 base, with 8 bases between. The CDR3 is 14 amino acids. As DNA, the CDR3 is TGCGCCAGCAGCTTGTCAGGGGTCCAAGAGACCCAGTACTTC. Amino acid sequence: CASSLSGVQETQYF.

CDR3 sequence: CASSGDSPRETQYF. The CDR3 DNA follows: TGTGCCAGCAGCGGCGACTCACCCCGGGAGACCCAGTACTTC. V and J are TRBV9 and TRBJ2-5; D unclear. V lost 3 bases and J lost 5, with 14 bases in between. Germline loops: CDR1 SGDLS, CDR2 YYNGEE. This CDR3 has 14 amino acids.

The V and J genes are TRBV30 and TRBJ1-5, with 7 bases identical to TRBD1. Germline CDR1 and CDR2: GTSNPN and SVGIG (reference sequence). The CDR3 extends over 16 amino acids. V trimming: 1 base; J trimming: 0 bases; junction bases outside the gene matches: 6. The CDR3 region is CAWSGGQSNSNQPQHF. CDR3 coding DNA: TGTGCCTGGAGTGGGGGACAGAGTAATAGCAATCAGCCCCAGCATTTT.

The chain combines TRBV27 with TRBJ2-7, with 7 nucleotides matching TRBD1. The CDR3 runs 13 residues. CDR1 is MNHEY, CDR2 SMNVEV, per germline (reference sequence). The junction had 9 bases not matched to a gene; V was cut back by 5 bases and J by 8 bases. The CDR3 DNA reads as TGTGCCAGCAGTCCCTCCCCGGACAGGAAGCAGTACTTC. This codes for CASSPSPDRKQYF.